Listed below are T cell receptor beta chains from one sample, sequenced in a study of shared clonotypes between healthy human individuals. TCRdb's table, derived via immunoSEQ multiplex PCR, lists solely in-frame clones and lacks some. The sample lists over a million clones, roughly 96% occurring once. Sequencing input: naive CD4+ T cells sorted from blood. The receptors stem from a man aged 25-40 years in good health. Both conserved end residues are part of each CDR3. Each record gives: D gene, clone size, CDR3 length, V gene, J gene, CDR3 protein, CDR3 DNA. D genes are given only for firm matches. Size is stated for part of the rows, as once, few or many counts, or as a class when the clone is expanded.

TRBD1	.	12	TRBV29-1	TRBJ2-7	CSVRQGIYEQYF	TGCAGCGTTCGACAGGGGATATACGAGCAGTACTTC
TRBD2	few	14	TRBV27	TRBJ2-4	CASKSPSGVNIQYF	TGTGCCAGCAAGTCGCCTAGCGGGGTAAACATTCAGTACTTC
.	.	12	TRBV14	TRBJ2-5	CASSLKLETQYF	TGTGCCAGCAGCTTGAAGTTGGAGACCCAGTACTTC
.	.	13	TRBV7-2	TRBJ1-4	CASSLRVYEKLFF	TGTGCCAGCAGCTTGAGGGTGTATGAAAAACTGTTTTTT
.	once	13	TRBV27	TRBJ1-1	CASSGQRNTEAFF	TGTGCCAGCAGTGGACAGAGGAACACTGAAGCTTTCTTT
TRBD2	.	13	TRBV2	TRBJ2-7	CASRAGGFYEQYF	TGTGCCAGCAGGGCGGGAGGCTTCTACGAGCAGTACTTC
TRBD2	.	17	TRBV18	TRBJ2-7	CASSRGLAGGGSYEQYF	TGTGCCAGCTCCCGCGGACTAGCGGGAGGGGGGTCCTACGAGCAGTACTTC
.	.	14	TRBV7-9	TRBJ1-2	CASSGQSHLGGYTF	TGTGCCAGCAGCGGACAGTCCCACCTCGGAGGCTACACCTTC
TRBD1	.	16	TRBV19	TRBJ2-5	CASSIDLGQVVRTQYF	TGTGCCAGTAGTATAGATCTGGGACAGGTGGTCCGGACCCAGTACTTC
TRBD2	.	15	TRBV6-5	TRBJ2-3	CASSYGGGITDTQYF	TGTGCCAGCAGTTACGGGGGGGGAATCACAGATACGCAGTATTTT
.	once	15	TRBV19	TRBJ2-1	CASSAERASYNEQFF	TGTGCCAGTAGCGCAGAGCGGGCTTCCTACAATGAGCAGTTCTTC
.	.	11	TRBV10-3	TRBJ1-2	CAIREGFGYTF	TGTGCCATCAGGGAGGGGTTTGGCTACACCTTC
.	.	14	TRBV5-6	TRBJ2-3	CASSLDRPGLAQYF	TGTGCCAGCAGCTTGGATCGCCCGGGCCTCGCGCAGTATTTT